These 16 T cell receptor beta chains were sequenced from one sample in a study of blood T cells in healthy people across ages. It was with a sample-barcoded 5' primer and a J-beta primer mix that a second PCR of roughly 7 to 12 cycles was run. TCRdb reanalysed the 5' RACE reads using MiXCR and keeps one entry per CDR3 protein. The table has approximately 810,000 distinct CDR3 sequences, more than 25% seen once. Input material: blood. The receptors derive from a woman aged 80 or over in good health.

A note on this clonotype: It may be a read error: a sequence one base away is much more abundant. The chain carries TRBV5-1 and TRBJ2-1, with D possibly TRBD1 on 5 matching bases. The ends were cut back, 3 bases at V and 5 bases at J, with 15 bases in the middle. Germline CDR1 and CDR2: SGHRS and YFSETQ. This CDR3 contains 15 residues. The CDR3 loop reads CASSSRENIHNEQFF. For the CDR3, the DNA is TGCGCCAGCAGCTCCAGGGAAAACATCCACAATGAGCAGTTCTTC. Combining the CDR3 with reference TRBV5-1 and TRBJ2-1 gives the whole variable domain KAGVTQTPRYLIKTRGQQVTLSCSPISGHRSVSWYQQTPGQGLQFLFEYFSETQRNKGNFPGRFSGRQFSNSRSEMNVSTLELGDSALYLCASSSRENIHNEQFFGPGTRLTVL.

This clonotype came up many times. The chain couples TRBV5-6 to TRBJ2-7; possibly TRBD1 for D (6 bases). Germline V lookup: CDR1 SGHDT, CDR2 YYEEEE. The CDR3 extends over 16 amino acids. V lost 3 bases to trimming and J lost 2 bases, with 18 bases between them. In nucleotides, the CDR3 is TGTGCCAGCAGCTCACGGGGACACTACCCCGCCTACGAGCAGTACTTC. Its translation is CASSSRGHYPAYEQYF.

V and J are TRBV25-1 and TRBJ2-5; the D gene is possibly TRBD2 (5 bases). The germline V gene has CDR1 MGHDK and CDR2 SYGVNS. The CDR3 loop spans 13 amino acids. Trimming took 3 bases from V and 0 from J, leaving 5 bases between them. For the CDR3, the DNA is TGTGCCAGCAGTGATAGCGACCAAGAGACCCAGTACTTC. Its protein product is CASSDSDQETQYF.

This clonotype occurred a few times. This rearrangement joins TRBV3-1 to TRBJ1-4, with 10 bases aligning to TRBD1. Germline V gene sequence: CDR1 LGHDT, CDR2 YNNKEL (reference sequence). Germline trimming cut 4 bases from V and 8 bases from J; bases unmatched to any gene: 10. CDR3 length: 16 residues. The CDR3 is CASSLPGTGEGEKLFF. CDR3 DNA: TGTGCCAGCAGCCTTCCCGGGACAGGGGAAGGCGAAAAACTGTTTTTT.

The chain combines TRBV7-9 with TRBJ2-7; maybe TRBD1 (5 bases). The CDR3 sequence is 14 residues long. Trimming took 5 bases from V and 1 from J, leaving 12 bases between them. Germline values: CDR1 SEHNR, CDR2 FQNEAQ (reference sequence). CDR3 in DNA: TGTGCCAGCAGCCCTGACAGTTTTTCCTACGAGCAGTACTTC. It encodes CASSPDSFSYEQYF.

This clonotype was seen a handful of times. The V and J genes are TRBV6-2 or TRBV6-3 and TRBJ2-1; TRBD2 matches at 12 bases. CDR3 length: 16 residues. Germline V gene sequence: CDR1 MNHEY, CDR2 SVGEGT. V was pared by 5 bases and J by 7 bases, with 9 bases of the junction left unmatched. The CDR3 DNA follows: TGTGCCAGCAGTAAGGGACTAGCGGGCCCCGCGAATGAGCAGTTCTTC. As protein: CASSKGLAGPANEQFF.

This clonotype was seen ten or more times. The genes are TRBV5-1 and TRBJ2-5, with D maybe TRBD1 (6 bases). The V end was cut by 4 bases, the J end by 1 base, with 14 bases between. Germline CDR1 is SGHRS and CDR2 is YFSETQ. The CDR3 extends over 15 amino acids. CDR3 in amino acids: CASSPIQGSQETQYF. CDR3 nucleotide sequence: TGCGCCAGCAGCCCAATTCAGGGGTCCCAAGAGACCCAGTACTTC.

V usage is TRBV4-3 and J usage is TRBJ1-5; 12 bases are a match to TRBD1. Germline CDR1 is LGHNA and CDR2 is YSLEER. The CDR3 has 17 residues. With V trimmed by 1 base and J by 7 bases, 8 bases remained unmatched. The CDR3 DNA reads TGCGCCAGCAGCCAAGCTTTCGGGACAGGGGGCCGGCAGCCCCAGCATTTT. This codes for CASSQAFGTGGRQPQHF.

This clonotype was detected only a few times. This chain links TRBV6-1 with TRBJ2-7, with D unclear. V was pared by 3 bases and J by 6 bases, with 9 bases between. This CDR3 comprises 12 residues. Germline V gene lookup returns CDR1 MNHNS and CDR2 SASEGT. CDR3 loop: CASSDQSGEQYF. In DNA, the CDR3 is TGTGCCAGCAGTGATCAGTCTGGCGAGCAGTACTTC.

This clonotype was detected a few times. This chain connects TRBV7-2 to TRBJ1-6; D call uncertain. The length of the CDR3 is 13 residues. The germline V gene has CDR1 SGHTA and CDR2 FQGNSA. With 10 bases removed from V and 7 bases from J, the gap between germline ends came to 14 bases. The CDR3 region is CANRISGNSPLHF. Here the CDR3 DNA reads TGTGCCAATCGAATCTCGGGAAATTCACCCCTCCACTTT.

This sequence joins TRBV7-2 and TRBJ1-4, with D maybe TRBD1 (6 bases). V lost 1 base, J lost 5 bases, and 20 bases lay in between. Germline V gene data show CDR1 as SGHTA and CDR2 as FQGNSA. The CDR3 is 18 residues long. In DNA, the CDR3 is TGTGCCAGCAGCTTAGTCCCCCACTCGGACAGACCAAATGAAAAACTGTTTTTT. This sequence encodes CASSLVPHSDRPNEKLFF. The variable domain in full, with the rest retrieved from reference TRBV7-2 and TRBJ1-4, is GAGVSQSPSNKVTEKGKDVELRCDPISGHTALYWYRQSLGQGLEFLIYFQGNSAPDKSGLPSDRFSAERTGGSVSTLTIQRTQQEDSAVYLCASSLVPHSDRPNEKLFFGSGTQLSVL.

This clonotype was detected once. Given a much more abundant clone one base away, this may be a read error. The chain is built from TRBV4-3 and TRBJ1-2; tentative D call: TRBD1 (5 bases). This CDR3 has 14 amino acids. Trimming removed 2 bases at V and 7 bases at J, with 14 bases between. The germline V gene encodes CDR1 LGHNA and CDR2 YSLEER. CDR3 bases: TGCGCCAGCAGCCAAATGGGGGTTTCGAGTGGCTACACCTTC. Translated: CASSQMGVSSGYTF.

As for this clonotype: Relative to the germline gene, one junction end is altered; a read error may explain this. V gene TRBV4-2 combines with J gene TRBJ2-7; D is unclear. There are 14 residues in the CDR3. Germline V lookup: CDR1 LGHNA, CDR2 YNFKEQ. CDR3 DNA sequence: TGTACCAGCAGCCAAGCTCTACAGAGCTACGAGCAGTACTTC. This encodes CTSSQALQSYEQYF.

V and J are TRBV7-2 and TRBJ1-1; a weak D match, TRBD1 (5 bases). Trimming took 5 bases from V and 4 from J, leaving 17 bases between them. From germline, CDR1 is SGHTA and CDR2 FQGNSA. This CDR3 region has 15 residues. CDR3 bases: TGTGCCAGCAGCCCGTGGTGGGGAAGGGGCACTGAAGCTTTCTTT. Amino acids: CASSPWWGRGTEAFF.

This clonotype was detected ten times or more. The V call is TRBV6-1, the J call TRBJ2-1; tentative D call: TRBD2 (6 bases). CDR1 is MNHNS and CDR2 is SASEGT in the germline V gene. Between the trimmed V and J ends, which lost 0 bases and 7 bases, there was a span of 7 bases. There are 13 residues in the CDR3. CDR3 sequence: CASSEAGGNEQFF. The CDR3 DNA reads as TGTGCCAGCAGTGAAGCGGGGGGTAATGAGCAGTTCTTC.

This clonotype has a count of ten or more. The chain is built from TRBV20-1 and TRBJ2-3; D not resolved. Germline V CDR1 and CDR2: DFQATT, SNEGSKA (reference sequence). The V end lost 1 base, the J end lost 1 base, and 6 bases lay between the germline ends. The CDR3 sequence is 13 residues long. DNA of the CDR3: TGCAGTGCTAGAGGGTGGGGCACAGATACGCAGTATTTT. Translating it yields CSARGWGTDTQYF.